The following is a TCR beta chain sequence with its context. V shed 4 bases, J shed 6 bases, and the junction held 8 bases outside the gene matches. The germline gives CDR1 MGHDK, CDR2 SYGVNS. The CDR3 length is 14 residues. This entry is derived from a study of T cell changes during pregnancy in multiple sclerosis. Data came from immunoSEQ multiplex PCR; TCRdb stores just in-frame clones and leaves some out. This table has about 77,000 clones, roughly 90% appearing once. The receptor comes from a female donor with multiple sclerosis, enrolled in a pregnancy study. The material sequenced was peripheral blood, taken before pregnancy. The chain couples TRBV25-1 to TRBJ1-1; 7 bases align to TRBD1. CDR3 sequence (DNA): TGTGCCAGCAGTGGTCGGGGACAGTCCCCTGAAGCTTTCTTT. Translating it yields CASSGRGQSPEAFF. Complete variable domain (other parts from reference TRBV25-1 and TRBJ1-1): EADIYQTPRYLVIGTGKKITLECSQTMGHDKMYWYQQDPGMELHLIHYSYGVNSTEKGDLSSESTVSRIRTEHFPLTLESARPSHTSQYLCASSGRGQSPEAFFGQGTRLTVV.